The 29 T cell receptor beta chains below were found in one sample sequenced in a study of T cells in Graves' hyperthyroidism and ophthalmopathy. Regions amplified from RNA transcripts were the TCR beta CDR3 regions. The HTBI set primed first-round TCR CDR3 RT-PCR. TCRdb called the multiplex PCR reads again in MiXCR, with one record for every CDR3 protein. Of around 720,000 distinct CDR3 sequences detected, about 35% appear once; the ten largest clones hold around a third. The source material was blood. The source is a middle-aged woman with Graves' hyperthyroidism.

This clonotype was found many times. The chain combines TRBV7-8 with TRBJ1-1, with D possibly being TRBD1 (5 bases). The germline gives CDR1 SGHVS, CDR2 FQNEAQ. V shed 1 base and J shed 3 bases, with 12 bases lying between them. The CDR3 length is 15 residues. Here the CDR3 reads CASSLGRGRDTEAFF. The CDR3 nucleotides are TGTGCCAGCAGCTTAGGCCGGGGCCGGGACACTGAAGCTTTCTTT.

This clonotype has more than one count but fewer than ten. The chain's CDR3 is CASSFWTTYGYTF. In nucleotides, the CDR3 is TGTGCCAGCAGTTTTTGGACAACCTATGGCTACACCTTC. The chain has TRBV28 and TRBJ1-2, with a weak D call TRBD1 (5 bases). Deletions cut 3 bases from V and 4 bases from J, with 9 bases between. There are 13 residues in the CDR3. The V gene's germline CDR1 is MDHEN and CDR2 SYDVKM.

This chain links TRBV7-9 with TRBJ2-7; the D gene is possibly TRBD2 (7 bases). Trimming removed 3 bases at V and 5 bases at J, with 17 bases between. This CDR3 spans 15 amino acids. Germline loops: CDR1 SEHNR, CDR2 FQNEAQ (reference sequence). The CDR3 sequence: CASSFQGREYDEQYF. CDR3 bases: TGTGCCAGCAGCTTTCAGGGGCGGGAGTATGACGAGCAGTACTTC.

This chain uses TRBV7-9 with TRBJ2-7; 11 bases are shared with TRBD2. V lost 4 bases, J lost 7 bases, and 9 bases stayed unmatched. CDR1 and CDR2 from the germline V gene are SEHNR and FQNEAQ (reference sequence). The CDR3 covers 15 residues. The CDR3 spells CASSSSSGGKGEQYF. The CDR3, as DNA: TGTGCCAGCAGCTCTTCTAGCGGGGGGAAGGGTGAGCAGTACTTC.

This sequence joins TRBV10-3 and TRBJ2-7, with D unclear. The J call may be faulty, since TRBJ2-1 better matches the DNA end. Germline CDR1 is ENHRY and CDR2 is SYGVKD. This CDR3 is built from 17 residues. The CDR3 loop reads CAISSTDSADHYNEQFF. CDR3 nucleotides: TGTGCCATCAGTTCAACTGATTCCGCCGACCACTACAATGAGCAGTTCTTC.

The chain is built from TRBV7-9 and TRBJ2-7, with 10 nucleotides matching TRBD1. Germline lookup yields CDR1 SEHNR and CDR2 FQNEAQ (reference sequence). After removal of 5 bases from V and 3 bases from J, the junction contained 7 bases not matched to a gene. CDR3 size: 15 residues. CDR3 loop: CASSPGTGALYEQYF. The CDR3 DNA follows: TGTGCCAGCAGCCCCGGGACAGGGGCCCTCTACGAGCAGTACTTC.

This clonotype came up many times. The CDR3 region is CASSLLAGETQYF. DNA of the CDR3: TGTGCCAGCAGCCTCCTGGCGGGAGAGACCCAGTACTTC. The V and J genes are TRBV6-5 and TRBJ2-5, with D possibly TRBD2 on 5 matching bases. This CDR3 comprises 13 residues. The germline CDR1 and CDR2 sequences are MNHEY and SVGAGI. V was pared by 6 bases and J by 4 bases, with 12 bases between.

This clonotype was recorded many times. The chain carries TRBV10-3 and TRBJ1-1; D is possibly TRBD1 (6 bases). V was shortened by 0 bases and J by 2 bases, with 13 bases between the two germline ends. Per germline, CDR1 ENHRY and CDR2 SYGVKD. The CDR3 is 16 residues long. Here the CDR3 reads CAISESRGRGNTEAFF. DNA for the CDR3: TGTGCCATCAGTGAGTCCAGGGGCCGGGGAAACACTGAAGCTTTCTTT.

At least ten counts were recorded for this clonotype. The rearrangement links TRBV6-1 to TRBJ1-2, with unresolved D. Germline values: CDR1 MNHNS, CDR2 SASEGT. Trimming cost V 4 bases and J 3 bases, with 6 bases left between them. This CDR3 has 12 residues. CDR3 bases: TGTGCCAGCAGTGGTGGGGACTATGGCTACACCTTC. Translated: CASSGGDYGYTF.

The chain joins TRBV7-7 to TRBJ2-7; D is possibly TRBD1 (6 bases). The CDR3 extends over 15 amino acids. CDR1 and CDR2 from the germline V gene are SSHAT and FNYEAQ (reference sequence). The ends were cut back, 7 bases at V and 1 base at J, with 17 bases in the middle. This CDR3 reads CASTPWGLGSYEQYF. The DNA for the CDR3 is TGTGCCAGCACCCCCTGGGGGCTGGGGTCCTACGAGCAGTACTTC. Complete variable domain (other parts from reference TRBV7-7 and TRBJ2-7): GAGVSQSPRYKVTKRGQDVTLRCDPISSHATLYWYQQALGQGPEFLTYFNYEAQPDKSGLPSDRFSAERPEGSISTLTIQRTEQRDSAMYRCASTPWGLGSYEQYFGPGTRLTVT.

The chain uses TRBV4-3 and TRBJ2-5; 8 bases are a match to TRBD2. This CDR3 region has 16 residues. Germline loops: CDR1 LGHNA, CDR2 YSLEER. V lost 1 base and J lost 5; bases outside the gene matches: 9. The CDR3, as DNA: TGCGCCAGCAGCCAAGGAGACGGGGGGGCGGGTGAGACCCAGTACTTC. The encoded protein is CASSQGDGGAGETQYF.

V and J are TRBV6-1 and TRBJ1-1; no firm D call. Trimming stripped 3 bases from V and 0 bases from J, with 11 bases between. This CDR3 is 15 amino acids long. Germline values: CDR1 MNHNS, CDR2 SASEGT. This CDR3 is CASSDAGELNTEAFF. CDR3 coding DNA: TGTGCCAGCAGTGACGCGGGAGAGCTGAACACTGAAGCTTTCTTT.

The chain uses TRBV5-1 and TRBJ2-7; weak D call: TRBD2 (5 bases). The CDR3 loop spans 12 amino acids. Germline assignment: CDR1 SGHRS and CDR2 YFSETQ. The V end lost 4 bases, the J end lost 5 bases, and 10 bases lay between the germline ends. CDR3 DNA: TGCGCCAGCAGCCCCGGGAAGGACGAGCAGTACTTC. Translated: CASSPGKDEQYF.

The chain employs TRBV24-1 and TRBJ2-5; 8 bases map to TRBD1. Germline trimming cut 0 bases from V and 4 bases from J; bases unmatched to any gene: 3. CDR3 length: 15 amino acids. CDR1 KGHDR and CDR2 SFDVKD come from the germline V gene. The CDR3, as DNA: TGTGCCACCAGTGATTTGGGGACAGGCGGAGAGACCCAGTACTTC. Translated, it gives CATSDLGTGGETQYF.

This clonotype was seen at least ten times. The chain combines TRBV4-3 with TRBJ2-2; tentative D call: TRBD1 (5 bases). V dropped 6 bases and J dropped 3 bases, with 11 bases sitting between them. CDR3 length equals 14 residues. The germline gives CDR1 LGHNA, CDR2 YSLEER. In nucleotides, the CDR3 is TGCGCCAGCAGTCCCAGACAGTACACCGGGGAGCTGTTTTTT. This translates into CASSPRQYTGELFF.

The sample holds many counts of this clonotype. V and J are TRBV7-2 and TRBJ1-3; 8 bases are a match to TRBD1. The CDR3 runs to 13 residues. V lost 3 bases and J lost 8; bases outside the gene matches: 3. The germline V gene encodes CDR1 SGHTA and CDR2 FQGNSA. In DNA form, the CDR3 reads TGTGCCAGCAGCTTGGCAGGGGGCCACACCATATATTTT. Encoded protein: CASSLAGGHTIYF. The variable domain in full, with the rest retrieved from reference TRBV7-2 and TRBJ1-3, is GAGVSQSPSNKVTEKGKDVELRCDPISGHTALYWYRQSLGQGLEFLIYFQGNSAPDKSGLPSDRFSAERTGGSVSTLTIQRTQQEDSAVYLCASSLAGGHTIYFGEGSWLTVV.

This clonotype was counted many times. The gene calls are TRBV10-1 and TRBJ1-1, with unresolved D. Germline V CDR1 and CDR2: WNHNN, SYGVQD (reference sequence). V was shortened by 2 bases and J by 6 bases, with 10 bases between the two germline ends. The CDR3 is 13 amino acids. The CDR3 DNA reads TGCGCCAGCAGTGAGGCCCCGGGTGCTGAAGCTTTCTTT. Residues: CASSEAPGAEAFF.

The genes are TRBV27 and TRBJ2-7; D call uncertain. The CDR3 sequence is 14 residues long. V lost 2 bases and J 5 bases, leaving 13 bases between the germline ends. Germline assignment: CDR1 MNHEY and CDR2 SMNVEV (reference sequence). In nucleotides, the CDR3 is TGTGCCAGCAGTTTAGCAGCACAAGGGAACGAGCAGTACTTC. It yields the protein CASSLAAQGNEQYF.

As regards this clonotype: Likely a read error: the CDR3 ends without its conserved phenylalanine or tryptophan. It is unclear where the CDR3 begins or ends on the DNA, so no DNA is shown, and the CDR3 is as TCRdb lists it. The rearrangement links TRBV7-2 to TRBJ2-5; TRBD1 is the table's D call, not checked against the DNA. CDR1 SGHTA and CDR2 FQGNSA come from the germline V gene. From its first to its last residue, the CDR3 has 11 amino acids. The CDR3: CASSLAEGASY.

In its sample, this clonotype was seen once. V and J are TRBV10-3 and TRBJ1-6; D is possibly TRBD1 (5 bases). The V gene's germline CDR1 is ENHRY and CDR2 SYGVKD. The V end lost 7 bases, the J end lost 10 bases, and 23 bases lay between the germline ends. The CDR3 length is 16 residues. The CDR3 region has the DNA TGTGCCATCAATGGGGGGGGGGAGGGGAACGGCTCACCCCTCCACTTT. Translated, it gives CAINGGGEGNGSPLHF.

This rearrangement joins TRBV29-1 to TRBJ2-7; 14 bases map to TRBD2. With V trimmed by 8 bases and J by 1 base, 10 bases remained unmatched. CDR1 SQVTM and CDR2 ANQGSEA come from the germline V gene. The CDR3 sequence is 16 residues long. The CDR3 spells CSFTGTSGGLSYEQYF. In DNA form, the CDR3 reads TGCAGCTTCACCGGGACTAGCGGGGGCCTATCCTACGAGCAGTACTTC.

In this sample, this clonotype turned up many times. The chain carries TRBV7-2 and TRBJ2-5; the D gene is possibly TRBD1 (5 bases). This CDR3 has 14 amino acids. In germline, CDR1 is SGHTA, CDR2 FQGNSA. V lost 2 bases to trimming and J lost 7 bases, with 14 bases between them. This chain's CDR3 is CASSLQGTVGTQYF. CDR3 bases: TGTGCCAGCAGCTTACAGGGCACAGTCGGGACCCAGTACTTC.

The CDR3 DNA reads as TGTGCCAGCACCCCTGACACGGGAGGCTACACCTTC. This encodes CASTPDTGGYTF. This chain joins TRBV28 and TRBJ1-2; D is uncertain. The germline V gene has CDR1 MDHEN and CDR2 SYDVKM. Trimming cost V 7 bases and J 8 bases, with 14 bases left between them. The length of the CDR3 is 12 residues.

In this sample, this clonotype turned up a few times. This chain uses TRBV7-6 with TRBJ1-1; possible D gene TRBD1, 6 bases. CDR3 length: 19 residues. V lost 5 bases and J 4 bases, leaving 29 bases between the germline ends. CDR1 is SGHVS and CDR2 is FNYEAQ in the germline V gene. For the CDR3, the DNA is TGTGCCAGCAGCCCAATCCTAGGGGGGTTCTCACGGTTTCGCACTGAAGCTTTCTTT. Translation: CASSPILGGFSRFRTEAFF.

In this sample, this clonotype turned up a few times. V and J are TRBV11-2 and TRBJ2-3; D gene unclear. The CDR3 sequence is 13 residues long. The germline V gene has CDR1 SGHAT and CDR2 FQNNGV. V lost 0 bases to trimming and J lost 4 bases, with 5 bases between them. CDR3 amino acids: CASSLESPDTQYF. The CDR3 nucleotides read TGTGCCAGCAGCTTAGAATCGCCAGATACGCAGTATTTT.

The V call is TRBV20-1, the J call TRBJ1-2; D gene uncertain. Trimming stripped 6 bases from V and 7 bases from J, with 18 bases between. The germline V gene has CDR1 DFQATT and CDR2 SNEGSKA (reference sequence). This CDR3 spans 13 amino acids. CDR3 coding DNA: TGCAGTGCCTTGGCATACCGGGCTATTGGCTACACCTTC. Its protein is CSALAYRAIGYTF.

This clonotype was seen more than once but under ten times. The CDR3 loop is CASSYKGGPSQRGYTF. In nucleotides, the CDR3 is TGTGCCAGCAGTTACAAAGGGGGACCCTCACAGCGTGGCTACACCTTC. This chain connects TRBV6-5 to TRBJ1-2; D possibly corresponds to TRBD1 (6 bases). CDR3 length: 16 residues. Germline V gene data show CDR1 as MNHEY and CDR2 as SVGAGI. V gave up 2 bases and J gave up 7 bases, with 20 bases separating them.

Concerning this clonotype: This may be a read error: a much more frequent sequence differs by one nucleotide. For the CDR3, the DNA is TGTGCCATCAGTGAGGGGACCTTACACTATGGCTACACCTTC. Translating gives CAISEGTLHYGYTF. The J gene is TRBJ1-2, the V gene TRBV10-3; D perhaps matches TRBD1 (5 bases). The CDR3 runs 14 residues. The germline V and J ends were trimmed by 2 bases and 3 bases, with 10 bases remaining between them. Germline V gene data show CDR1 as ENHRY and CDR2 as SYGVKD.

At least ten counts were recorded for this clonotype. The rearrangement links TRBV29-1 to TRBJ2-7, with D possibly being TRBD1 (5 bases). The CDR3 has 14 residues. In germline, CDR1 is SQVTM, CDR2 ANQGSEA. With 2 bases removed from V and 3 bases from J, the gap between germline ends came to 14 bases. The CDR3 sequence is CSVELAGKGYEQYF. The DNA of the CDR3 is TGCAGCGTTGAATTGGCAGGGAAGGGCTACGAGCAGTACTTC.